Presented here are 21 T cell receptor beta chains from one specimen sequenced in a study of blood T cell repertoires in COVID-19. The table came from immunoSEQ multiplex PCR; TCRdb's copy has only in-frame clones and leaves some out. Altogether about 60,000 clones are present, roughly nine tenths being singletons, with the ten largest covering roughly 9.1%. The material sequenced was peripheral blood. These receptors were obtained from a human donor with acute or convalescent COVID-19. The donor label of this sample is uncertain.

Only one count was recorded for this clone. The V call is TRBV11-3, the J call TRBJ2-7; 9 bases are a match to TRBD1. The CDR3 consists of 13 residues. V lost 10 bases and J lost 6; bases outside the gene matches: 10. Germline CDR1 reads SGHNT; CDR2 reads YENEEA. CDR3 residues: CAKTGTGFSEQYV. As DNA, the CDR3 is TGTGCCAAGACCGGGACAGGGTTTAGCGAGCAGTACGTC.

The chain couples TRBV16 to TRBJ1-4; 10 bases are a match to TRBD1. Trimming cost V 4 bases and J 7 bases; bases outside gene matches: 0. Germline assignment: CDR1 KGHSY and CDR2 FQNENV. This CDR3 is built from 13 residues. The CDR3 coding sequence is TGTGCCAGCAGCCGGGACAGGGGTGAAAAACTGTTTTTT. It yields the protein CASSRDRGEKLFF.

Only one count was recorded for this clone. The chain combines TRBV9 with TRBJ1-2; D is unresolved. The germline V gene has CDR1 SGDLS and CDR2 YYNGEE. The CDR3 spans 14 residues. Trimming stripped 0 bases from V and 2 bases from J, with 8 bases between. CDR3 nucleotides: TGTGCCAGCAGCGTAGTTCCAGGAAACTATGGCTACACCTTC. It specifies CASSVVPGNYGYTF. The complete variable domain, with remaining parts taken from reference TRBV9 and TRBJ1-2, reads DSGVTQTPKHLITATGQRVTLRCSPRSGDLSVYWYQQSLDQGLQFLIQYYNGEERAKGNILERFSAQQFPDLHSELNLSSLELGDSALYFCASSVVPGNYGYTFGSGTRLTVV.

The rearrangement uses TRBV27 and TRBJ2-5, with 8 positions matching TRBD1. CDR3 length equals 16 residues. Germline trimming cut 2 bases from V and 0 bases from J; bases unmatched to any gene: 5. The germline V gene has CDR1 MNHEY and CDR2 SMNVEV (reference sequence). The CDR3 spells CASSLRSGGYQETQYF. The CDR3 bases are TGTGCCAGCAGTTTACGGTCAGGGGGCTACCAAGAGACCCAGTACTTC.

The chain has TRBV5-1 and TRBJ2-2; weak D call: TRBD1 (5 bases). The V and J ends lost 4 bases and 3 bases respectively, with 7 bases between them. The V gene's germline CDR1 is SGHRS and CDR2 YFSETQ. The CDR3 sequence is 13 residues long. This CDR3 reads CASSATDTGELFF. CDR3 nucleotide sequence: TGCGCCAGCAGCGCGACAGACACCGGGGAGCTGTTTTTT.

The chain recombines TRBV28 with TRBJ2-1; a possible D gene is TRBD2 (7 bases). V gave up 7 bases and J gave up 8 bases, with 18 bases separating them. The length of the CDR3 is 14 residues. The V gene's germline CDR1 is MDHEN and CDR2 SYDVKM. The CDR3 DNA follows: TGTGCCAGCACTCAAGTGATAGGGGGGGATGAGCAGTTCTTC. It translates to CASTQVIGGDEQFF. Complete variable domain (other parts from reference TRBV28 and TRBJ2-1): DVKVTQSSRYLVKRTGEKVFLECVQDMDHENMFWYRQDPGLGLRLIYFSYDVKMKEKGDIPEGYSVSREKKERFSLILESASTNQTSMYLCASTQVIGGDEQFFGPGTRLTVL.

V usage is TRBV5-1 and J usage is TRBJ2-7; 7 bases agree with TRBD1. The CDR3 sequence is 13 residues long. V shed 3 bases and J 3 bases; nucleotides not matched to a gene: 3. Germline V lookup: CDR1 SGHRS, CDR2 YFSETQ. CDR3 in amino acids: CASSSGQVYEQYF. As DNA, the CDR3 is TGCGCCAGCAGCTCCGGACAGGTCTACGAGCAGTACTTC. Full variable domain (missing parts from reference TRBV5-1 and TRBJ2-7): KAGVTQTPRYLIKTRGQQVTLSCSPISGHRSVSWYQQTPGQGLQFLFEYFSETQRNKGNFPGRFSGRQFSNSRSEMNVSTLELGDSALYLCASSSGQVYEQYFGPGTRLTVT.

The chain has TRBV11-2 and TRBJ2-1; 9 nucleotides align to TRBD2. The CDR3 consists of 17 residues. Trimming at V came to 3 bases and at J to 3 bases, leaving 9 bases not matched to a gene. Looked up from germline, CDR1 is SGHAT and CDR2 is FQNNGV. CDR3 residues: CASSFNPPSGDYNEQFF. Here the CDR3 DNA reads TGTGCCAGCAGCTTCAATCCCCCTAGCGGGGACTACAATGAGCAGTTCTTC.

The gene calls are TRBV9 and TRBJ2-1; the match to TRBD1 covers 8 bases. The germline CDR1 and CDR2 sequences are SGDLS and YYNGEE. V lost 0 bases to trimming and J lost 3 bases; unmatched junction nucleotides: 11. The CDR3 covers 18 residues. The CDR3 nucleotides read TGTGCCAGCAGCGTAGGCGAGTCGGCGGACAGGGTCTACAATGAGCAGTTCTTC. Amino acids: CASSVGESADRVYNEQFF.

The chain links TRBV14 to TRBJ1-3; weak D call: TRBD1 (5 bases). Germline V gene lookup returns CDR1 SGHDN and CDR2 FVKESK. Trimming took 1 base from V and 4 from J, leaving 11 bases between them. CDR3 length: 15 amino acids. DNA for the CDR3: TGTGCCAGCAGCCAAGTCTGGGGGGTCGGAAACACCATATATTTT. Translation: CASSQVWGVGNTIYF.

This sequence joins TRBV5-1 and TRBJ2-2; perhaps TRBD1 as D (5 bases). Trimming shortened V by 0 bases and J by 0 bases, and 6 bases separated the two germline ends. Germline CDR1 SGHRS, CDR2 YFSETQ. The CDR3 runs 15 residues. CDR3 region: CASSLDRTNTGELFF. The CDR3 DNA sequence: TGCGCCAGCAGCTTGGACAGGACGAACACCGGGGAGCTGTTTTTT.

The chain couples TRBV7-2 to TRBJ2-3; the match to TRBD1 covers 8 bases. This CDR3 region has 15 residues. V lost 5 bases and J lost 4; bases outside the gene matches: 8. Per germline, CDR1 SGHTA and CDR2 FQGNSA. This CDR3 reads CASSDLTRGPDTQYF. In nucleotides, the CDR3 is TGTGCCAGCAGCGACCTGACCAGGGGGCCAGATACGCAGTATTTT.

The chain joins TRBV7-6 to TRBJ1-4; D is uncertain. The V gene lost 3 bases and the J gene lost 0 bases, with 11 bases spanning the gap. The CDR3 is 16 residues long. From germline, CDR1 is SGHVS and CDR2 FNYEAQ. The CDR3 sequence is CASSLSGSATNEKLFF. CDR3 coding DNA: TGTGCCAGCAGCTTGAGCGGTTCCGCAACTAATGAAAAACTGTTTTTT.

The chain combines TRBV6-5 with TRBJ2-2, with TRBD1 as a possible D gene (5 bases). Looked up from germline, CDR1 is MNHEY and CDR2 is SVGAGI. V was cut by 5 bases and J by 8 bases, with 15 bases left in between. This CDR3 is 14 amino acids long. For the CDR3, the DNA is TGTGCCAGCAGTCCCAGGACATCTTCAGGGGAGCTGTTTTTT. Translating it yields CASSPRTSSGELFF.

The gene calls are TRBV14 and TRBJ2-3; tentative D call: TRBD2 (5 bases). V was shortened by 4 bases and J by 6 bases, with 17 bases between the two germline ends. CDR1 and CDR2 from the germline V gene are SGHDN and FVKESK. The CDR3 is 15 amino acids. The CDR3 protein is CASSLGRGRWDTQYF. In DNA form, the CDR3 reads TGTGCCAGCAGCCTAGGCCGGGGTCGTTGGGATACGCAGTATTTT.

The chain is built from TRBV2 and TRBJ2-5; 7 nucleotides agree with TRBD1. The CDR3 runs to 13 residues. After removal of 9 bases from V and 1 base from J, the junction contained 5 bases not matched to a gene. CDR1 is SNHLY and CDR2 is FYNNEI in the germline V gene. CDR3 nucleotides: TGTGCCAGTCGACAGGGCCCCCAAGAGACCCAGTACTTC. Its protein product is CASRQGPQETQYF.

The rearrangement joins TRBV4-1 to TRBJ1-5; D perhaps matches TRBD1 (5 bases). The CDR3 extends over 17 amino acids. Trimming took off 0 bases at V and 0 bases at J, with 12 bases between the two ends. The germline gives CDR1 MGHRA, CDR2 YSYEKL. CDR3 region: CASSQEVDSYSNQPQHF. The CDR3 region has the DNA TGCGCCAGCAGCCAAGAGGTTGACAGCTATAGCAATCAGCCCCAGCATTTT.

J is TRBJ1-5 and V is TRBV6-5, with a weak D call TRBD1 (5 bases). The CDR3 is 15 amino acids. The germline CDR1 and CDR2 sequences are MNHEY and SVGAGI. The ends were cut back, 6 bases at V and 2 bases at J, with 14 bases in the middle. The CDR3 sequence is CASRLPTGGNQPQHF. CDR3 nucleotides: TGTGCCAGCAGGCTGCCGACGGGGGGCAATCAGCCCCAGCATTTT.

V and J are TRBV5-1 and TRBJ2-5; 9 bases align to TRBD2. Losses at the gene ends were 5 bases for V and 5 bases for J; bases not matched to a gene: 10. Germline-derived CDR1 and CDR2 are SGHRS and YFSETQ. The CDR3 contains 15 residues. As DNA, the CDR3 is TGCGCCAGCAGTCGTTGGACTAGCGCACGGGAGACCCAGTACTTC. Translating gives CASSRWTSARETQYF.

This clone was seen a handful of times. The rearrangement uses TRBV28 and TRBJ2-7; weak D call: TRBD2 (5 bases). Looked up from germline, CDR1 is MDHEN and CDR2 is SYDVKM. Between the trimmed V and J ends, which lost 6 bases and 2 bases, there was a span of 11 bases. The length of the CDR3 is 13 residues. This chain's CDR3 is CASSSTGTYEQYV. In DNA, the CDR3 is TGTGCCAGCAGCTCTACGGGGACCTACGAGCAGTACGTC.

The rearrangement uses TRBV11-1 and TRBJ2-7; 7 bases align to TRBD2. The trim removed 5 bases at V and 0 bases at J, leaving 10 bases unmatched. The length of the CDR3 is 16 residues. Germline CDR1 is SGHAT and CDR2 is FQDESV (reference sequence). The CDR3 DNA sequence: TGTGCCAGCAGCCTCTCTCTAGCGGAGAGCTCCTACGAGCAGTACTTC. This encodes CASSLSLAESSYEQYF.